This T cell receptor (beta chain) was obtained from a study of blood T cell repertoires in COVID-19 (dated by TCRdb to 2019 to 2021). Background on the whole study: The collaborator samples originated in the United States, Italy and Spain and spanned the acute and convalescent phases of COVID-19. The prospective study material was composed of cDNA or gDNA derived from T cells, B-cell-depleted T cells, or PBMCs. Subjects who had been exposed to COVID-19, were actively infected with it, or had recovered from it provided the deeply sampled blood TCRbeta repertoires that made up the dataset. A freely available public database, intended as a resource for researchers studying the immune response to SARS-CoV-2, is where the repertoires were released. Samples were obtained from the ongoing ImmuneRACE study (first 160 participants) and from about 1,300 subjects provided by 6 global collaborators. Nearly every sample came with metadata listing a de-identified subject ID, COVID-19 status, age in years and sex. Where available, HLA class I and class II types were taken from metadata supplied by the sample provider and were not determined by assay-based typing. Points the paper makes about the study in general: The amount of clinical and demographic metadata varied by source and participant and was provided uncurated.

TCRbeta CDR3 regions were amplified from genomic DNA by means of the immunoSEQ Assay, a bias-controlled multiplex PCR. The source study handled its data this way. Nucleated cell counts per sample were estimated from amplification of reference gene primers within the assay. To quantify the absolute abundance of each unique TCRbeta CDR3 rearrangement, sequence reads were collapsed and filtered. For each sample, productive Simpson clonality was calculated by taking the square root of Simpson's diversity index across productive rearrangements. Sourced from immuneACCESS, this table was stored by TCRdb with only in-frame sequences that have V and J called. A share of the clones is absent; for the studies checked, an unresolved V gene accounts for under half, and the remainder has no known explanation. V and J calls and clone size are copied from that table; D and trimming were computed from the DNA. For this sample the table gives 180,000 or so clones, of which approximately 86% were detected only once. The ten most abundant clones make up 3% to 4% of the sample.

Details on this clone: The clone's antigen remains unknown. No per-base quality is available; no much larger clone lies one base away.

Whole blood was collected in K2EDTA tubes by collaborating institutions according to the institutions' own protocols. For TCRbeta analysis, collaborators shipped samples as frozen whole blood, isolated PBMCs, or DNA extracted from either of those sample types. CDR1 is given as SGHKS and CDR2 as YYEKEE, both from the germline V gene (reference sequence). For this chain, trimming is 8 bases at the V end and 6 bases at the J end, and the number of junction bases without a gene match is 7. Including cysteine and phenylalanine, the CDR3 has 13 amino acids. Only the CDR3 portion is preserved as DNA: 39 bases, with reading frame beginning at the first base.

The rearranged chain carries TRBV5-5 and TRBJ2-1, and 8 bases in between align with TRBD2. The source of this sequence is an older man with acute or convalescent COVID-19. The sample was peripheral blood. In nucleotide form, the sequence is TGTGCCAGTCGGGGGGGGGTCGGCAATGAGCAGTTCTTC. The resulting protein is CASRGGVGNEQFF.